The 15 T cell receptor beta chains in this list originate from one sample, sequenced in a study of PD-1 blockade in classical Hodgkin lymphoma. Sequenced by immunoSEQ multiplex PCR; TCRdb stores in-frame clones only, minus some. The repertoire includes tens of thousands of clones, 90% of them detected once, and approximately 13% sits in the top ten. The time point: cycle 4 day 1 (C4D1), after more than 5 weeks of nivolumab. Brentuximab vedotin exposure varied, and every patient relapsed after autologous stem cell transplantation. Specimen: peripheral blood mononuclear cells (PBMCs), collected before the fourth cycle of nivolumab. Receptor source: a human donor with classical Hodgkin lymphoma.

V and J are TRBV20-1 and TRBJ1-4; the D is unclear. CDR1 and CDR2 (germline): DFQATT, SNEGSKA (reference sequence). The CDR3 covers 10 residues. CDR3 coding DNA: TGCGCCCAGGCTAATGAAAAACTGTTTTTT. Protein sequence: CAQANEKLFF.

The chain has TRBV5-1 and TRBJ2-7, with a tentative D call TRBD2 (7 bases). The CDR3 runs to 14 residues. Trimming removed 1 base from V and 4 bases from J, with 12 bases in between. Germline V gene lookup returns CDR1 SGHRS and CDR2 YFSETQ. CDR3 sequence (DNA): TGCGCCAGCAGCTTGTCGGGGGGCGAGTACGAGCAGTACTTC. Protein sequence: CASSLSGGEYEQYF.

V gene TRBV7-9 combines with J gene TRBJ2-7, with 8 bases lining up with TRBD2. V was clipped by 7 bases and J by 2 bases; unmatched bases: 7. Germline V gene sequence: CDR1 SEHNR, CDR2 FQNEAQ (reference sequence). The CDR3 is 14 amino acids. The CDR3 loop reads CASTPGGAPYEQYF. CDR3 coding DNA: TGTGCCAGCACGCCGGGAGGGGCCCCCTACGAGCAGTACTTC.

The V call is TRBV19, the J call TRBJ1-2; D is perhaps TRBD1 (6 bases). V was shortened by 0 bases and J by 4 bases, with 12 bases between the two germline ends. This CDR3 region has 15 residues. Germline V gene data show CDR1 as LNHDA and CDR2 as SQIVND (reference sequence). The CDR3: CASSIDRGGGYGYTF. CDR3 coding DNA: TGTGCCAGTAGTATAGATCGGGGAGGGGGCTATGGCTACACCTTC.

The CDR3 nucleotides are TGTGCCAGCAGTTATACAGATAGCAATCAGCCCCAGCATTTT. Its protein is CASSYTDSNQPQHF. The V and J genes are TRBV5-5 and TRBJ1-5, with unresolved D. V lost 5 bases and J lost 0, with 9 bases in between. Germline V gene sequence: CDR1 SGHKS, CDR2 YYEKEE (reference sequence). The CDR3 extends over 14 amino acids.

The CDR3 loop is CASSFSPRAREQYF. The CDR3 coding sequence is TGTGCCAGCAGTTTCTCTCCACGGGCCCGCGAGCAGTACTTC. The V gene is TRBV6-5, the J gene TRBJ2-5; unclear D gene. The J call may be incorrect, as the DNA end agrees better with TRBJ2-7. The V gene's germline CDR1 is MNHEY and CDR2 SVGAGI. The CDR3 is 14 amino acids.

This chain links TRBV9 with TRBJ2-2; D remains unclear. V lost 3 bases and J 6 bases, leaving 12 bases between the germline ends. Germline CDR1 reads SGDLS; CDR2 reads YYNGEE. The CDR3 extends over 14 amino acids. The CDR3 nucleotides are TGTGCCAGCAGCGCGCGGAGATTCGCCGGGGAGCTGTTTTTT. Translated: CASSARRFAGELFF.

The V call is TRBV15, the J call TRBJ2-7, with D perhaps matching TRBD1 or TRBD2 (5 bases each). Trimming left V 6 bases short and J 1 base short, with 19 bases between. CDR1 and CDR2 (germline): LNHNV, YYDKDF (reference sequence). The CDR3 is 16 residues long. As DNA, the CDR3 is TGTGCCACCAGTAAAACCCGGGACCCTATATCCTACGAGCAGTACTTC. Protein product: CATSKTRDPISYEQYF.

The chain joins TRBV27 to TRBJ2-3, with 7 bases that match TRBD2. The CDR3 consists of 15 residues. V was clipped by 1 base and J by 3 bases; unmatched bases: 4. Germline V lookup: CDR1 MNHEY, CDR2 SMNVEV (reference sequence). Written as DNA, the CDR3 is TGTGCCAGCAGTTTATTAGGCGGGGGTACAGATACGCAGTATTTT. This sequence encodes CASSLLGGGTDTQYF.

The chain is built from TRBV18 and TRBJ2-7; 9 nucleotides agree with TRBD1. With 5 bases clipped from V and 1 base from J, the junction kept 3 bases outside the gene matches. The CDR3 is made up of 14 amino acids. Germline assignment: CDR1 KGHSH and CDR2 LQKENI. In DNA, the CDR3 is TGTGCCAGCTCAGGGGACAGGGCTTCCTACGAGCAGTACTTC. Translation: CASSGDRASYEQYF.

The chain couples TRBV10-3 to TRBJ2-7, with TRBD1 matching over 9 bases. Germline V gene sequence: CDR1 ENHRY, CDR2 SYGVKD. V shed 7 bases, J shed 3 bases, and the junction held 7 bases outside the gene matches. The CDR3 covers 14 residues. For the CDR3, the DNA is TGTGCCATCACTTCCGGGACAGGGAACTACGAGCAGTACTTC. Its protein is CAITSGTGNYEQYF.

The rearrangement joins TRBV6-4 to TRBJ2-3, with a possible D match to TRBD2 (6 bases). Per germline, CDR1 MRHNA and CDR2 SNTAGT. The CDR3 runs to 16 residues. Trimming shortened V by 0 bases and J by 3 bases, and 13 bases separated the two germline ends. The CDR3 sequence: CASSDSFSAGTDTQYF. CDR3 sequence (DNA): TGTGCCAGCAGTGACTCGTTTTCTGCGGGGACAGATACGCAGTATTTT.

CDR3 loop: CASSETSGRDTQYF. In DNA form, the CDR3 reads TGCGCCAGCAGTGAGACTAGCGGGAGAGATACGCAGTATTTT. The gene calls are TRBV10-1 and TRBJ2-3, with TRBD2 identical over 11 bases. Germline CDR1 WNHNN, CDR2 SYGVQD (reference sequence). The CDR3 has 14 amino acids. The trim removed 2 bases at V and 5 bases at J, leaving 0 bases unmatched.

The CDR3 DNA reads TGTGCCAGCAGCTTAACCCCCCGGACACCGGGCGGGGAGCTGTTTTTT. Protein sequence: CASSLTPRTPGGELFF. The chain links TRBV7-3 to TRBJ2-2; D is possibly TRBD1 (5 bases). V lost 0 bases, J lost 7 bases, and 15 bases lay in between. The CDR3 consists of 16 residues. CDR1 is SGHTA, CDR2 FQGTGA, per germline.

CDR3 sequence: CASSASVLSYNEQFF. The CDR3 DNA reads TGTGCCAGCAGTGCGTCCGTACTTTCCTACAATGAGCAGTTCTTC. The chain joins TRBV6-1 to TRBJ2-1; D call uncertain. Germline loops: CDR1 MNHNS, CDR2 SASEGT. The V gene lost 4 bases and the J gene lost 1 base, with 11 bases spanning the gap. This CDR3 is 15 amino acids long.